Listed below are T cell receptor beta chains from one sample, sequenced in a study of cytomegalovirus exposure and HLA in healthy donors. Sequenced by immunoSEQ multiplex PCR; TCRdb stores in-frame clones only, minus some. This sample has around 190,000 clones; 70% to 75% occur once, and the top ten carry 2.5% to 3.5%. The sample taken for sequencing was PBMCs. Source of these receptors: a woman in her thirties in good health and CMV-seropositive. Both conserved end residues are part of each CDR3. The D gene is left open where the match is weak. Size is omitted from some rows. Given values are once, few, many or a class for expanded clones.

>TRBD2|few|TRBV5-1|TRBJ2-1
CASSVTSVNEQFF
TGCGCCAGCAGCGTCACTAGCGTTAATGAGCAGTTCTTC
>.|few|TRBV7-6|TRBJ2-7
CASSLGGEGEQYF
TGTGCCAGCAGCTTAGGCGGGGAAGGGGAGCAGTACTTC
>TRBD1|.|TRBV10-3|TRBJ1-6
CAISEPQTGGNSPLHF
TGTGCCATCAGTGAGCCCCAGACAGGGGGTAATTCACCCCTCCACTTT
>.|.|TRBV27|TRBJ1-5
CASSLGQGLPQHF
TGTGCCAGCAGTTTAGGGCAGGGATTGCCCCAGCATTTT
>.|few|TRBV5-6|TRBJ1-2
CASSRDSSNYGYTF
TGTGCCAGCAGCCGCGACAGCAGTAACTATGGCTACACCTTC
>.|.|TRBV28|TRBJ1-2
CASSLGAGLSSFNYGYTF
TGTGCCAGCAGTTTAGGGGCAGGCCTTTCCAGCTTCAACTATGGCTACACCTTC
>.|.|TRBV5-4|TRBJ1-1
CASSLSQGTFEAFF
TGTGCCAGCAGCTTGAGCCAGGGTACTTTTGAAGCTTTCTTT
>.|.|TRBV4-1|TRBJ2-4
CASSQEILDRLAKNIQYF
TGCGCCAGCAGCCAAGAGATCCTAGACCGTTTAGCCAAAAACATTCAGTACTTC
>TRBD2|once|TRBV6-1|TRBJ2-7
CASSEGLAGVGSEQYF
TGTGCCAGCAGTGAAGGACTAGCGGGAGTAGGTAGCGAGCAGTACTTC
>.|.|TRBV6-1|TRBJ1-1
CAGHDPMNTEAFF
TGTGCGGGACACGACCCCATGAACACTGAAGCTTTCTTT
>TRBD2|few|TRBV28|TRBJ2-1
CASSSVLAGGNEQFF
TGTGCCAGCAGTTCGGTACTAGCGGGCGGCAATGAGCAGTTCTTC
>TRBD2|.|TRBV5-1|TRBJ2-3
CASSLSTSGRADTQYF
TGCGCCAGCAGCTTGTCGACTAGCGGGAGGGCAGATACGCAGTATTTT
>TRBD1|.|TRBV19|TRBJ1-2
CATQGTGVRYGYTF
TGTGCCACCCAGGGGACAGGGGTTCGGTATGGCTACACCTTC
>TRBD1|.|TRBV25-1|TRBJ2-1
CASPEQGENEQFF
TGTGCCAGCCCGGAACAGGGGGAGAATGAGCAGTTCTTC
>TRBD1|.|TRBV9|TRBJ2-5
CASSVGDRVTETQYF
TGTGCCAGCAGCGTAGGGGACAGGGTAACTGAGACCCAGTACTTC
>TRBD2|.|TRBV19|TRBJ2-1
CASSREVPFEQFF
TGTGCCAGTAGCCGGGAGGTCCCGTTCGAGCAGTTCTTC
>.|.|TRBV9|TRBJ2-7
CASSVSPDSSYEQYF
TGTGCCAGCAGCGTCTCCCCGGACAGCTCCTACGAGCAGTACTTC
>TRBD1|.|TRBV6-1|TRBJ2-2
CASKGATGELFF
TGTGCCAGCAAGGGGGCTACCGGGGAGCTGTTTTTT
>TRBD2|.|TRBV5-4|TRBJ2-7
CASSLVRVQSGAGGSEQYF
TGTGCCAGCAGCTTGGTACGGGTACAGTCCGGGGCGGGAGGGAGCGAGCAGTACTTC
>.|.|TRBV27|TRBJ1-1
CASSLRGLPNTEAFF
TGTGCCAGCAGTTTGCGGGGACTCCCGAACACTGAAGCTTTCTTT
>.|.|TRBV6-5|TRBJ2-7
CASSYGDTYEQYF
TGTGCCAGCAGTTACGGGGACACCTACGAGCAGTACTTC
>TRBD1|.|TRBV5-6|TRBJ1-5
CASSGGTDNQPQHF
TGTGCCAGCAGCGGGGGGACAGATAATCAGCCCCAGCATTTT
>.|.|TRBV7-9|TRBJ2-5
CASSPLTREETQYF
TGTGCCAGCAGCCCCCTGACTAGAGAAGAGACCCAGTACTTC
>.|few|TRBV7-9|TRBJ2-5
CASSPTGVARIQETQYF
TGTGCCAGCAGCCCGACCGGGGTAGCGAGAATTCAAGAGACCCAGTACTTC
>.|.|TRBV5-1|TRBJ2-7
CASSLVTGEGIEQYF
TGCGCCAGCAGCTTGGTGACAGGGGAGGGCATCGAGCAGTACTTC
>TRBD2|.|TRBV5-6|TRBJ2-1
CASSLAGTSLNEQFF
TGTGCCAGCAGCTTGGCCGGGACTAGCCTGAATGAGCAGTTCTTC
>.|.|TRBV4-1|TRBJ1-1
CASSDGTFEAFF
TGCGCCAGCAGTGACGGGACATTTGAAGCTTTCTTT
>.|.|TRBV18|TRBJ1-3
CASSPPSQGHTIYF
TGTGCCAGCTCACCACCGAGCCAGGGTCACACCATATATTTT
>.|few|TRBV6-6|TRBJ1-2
CASGLVGDYGYTF
TGTGCCAGCGGGTTAGTCGGGGACTATGGCTACACCTTC
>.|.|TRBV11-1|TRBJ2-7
CASRVNGGSYEQYF
TGTGCCAGCAGGGTGAACGGAGGCTCCTACGAGCAGTACTTC
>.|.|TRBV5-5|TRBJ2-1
CASSLKGDEQFF
TGTGCCAGCAGCTTGAAAGGGGATGAGCAGTTCTTC
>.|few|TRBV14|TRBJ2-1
CASSHRGEQFF
TGTGCCAGCAGCCATAGGGGTGAGCAGTTCTTC
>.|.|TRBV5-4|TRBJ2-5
CASSASGLTGETQYF
TGTGCCAGCAGCGCCTCCGGACTGACGGGGGAGACCCAGTACTTC
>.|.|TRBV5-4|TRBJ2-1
CASSFGLEQFF
TGTGCCAGCAGCTTCGGACTGGAGCAGTTCTTC
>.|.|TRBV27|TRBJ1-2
CASSRDINYGYTF
TGTGCCAGCAGTCGAGACATCAACTATGGCTACACCTTC
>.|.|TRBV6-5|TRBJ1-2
CASKQGYGYTF
TGTGCCAGCAAACAGGGCTATGGCTACACCTTC
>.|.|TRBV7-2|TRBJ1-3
CASSLGPSSGNTIYF
TGTGCCAGCAGCTTAGGCCCCAGCTCTGGAAACACCATATATTTT
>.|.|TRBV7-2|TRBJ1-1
CASSLMDRPDTEAFF
TGTGCCAGCAGCCTGATGGACAGACCCGACACTGAAGCTTTCTTT
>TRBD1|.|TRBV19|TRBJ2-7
CATGQGLYEQYF
TGTGCCACGGGACAGGGGTTGTACGAGCAGTACTTC
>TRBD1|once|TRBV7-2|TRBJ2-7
CASRLQGAHEQYF
TGTGCCAGCAGGCTACAGGGGGCCCACGAGCAGTACTTC
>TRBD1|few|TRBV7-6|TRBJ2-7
CASSPHRGSDEQYF
TGTGCCAGCAGCCCACACAGGGGAAGCGACGAGCAGTACTTC
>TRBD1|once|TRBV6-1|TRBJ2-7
CASRGDRPPYEQYF
TGTGCCAGCAGGGGGGACAGGCCCCCCTACGAGCAGTACTTC
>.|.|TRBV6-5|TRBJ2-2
CASSFSGINTGELFF
TGTGCCAGCAGTTTTTCAGGGATTAACACCGGGGAGCTGTTTTTT
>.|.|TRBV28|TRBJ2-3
CASSLSLTRTDTQYF
TGTGCCAGCAGTTTGAGTCTAACCCGCACAGATACGCAGTATTTT
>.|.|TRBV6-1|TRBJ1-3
CLAGGATGNTIYF
TGTCTCGCGGGGGGGGCTACAGGAAACACCATATATTTT
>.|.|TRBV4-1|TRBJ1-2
CASSPAGGYYGYTF
TGCGCCAGCAGCCCTGCCGGGGGGTACTATGGCTACACCTTC